The clone carrying this T cell receptor beta chain was observed many times. TCR beta CDR3 region amplification was performed from RNA transcripts. A first-round RT-PCR of the TCR CDR3 used the HTBI primer set. MiXCR was run by TCRdb on the multiplex PCR reads, yielding one entry per CDR3 protein. The sample yields some 370,000 distinct CDR3 sequences, around an eighth seen once. The sample is drawn from a study of T cells in Graves' hyperthyroidism and ophthalmopathy. Germline values: CDR1 LGHDT, CDR2 YNNKEL (reference sequence). This CDR3 region has 15 residues. The V gene lost 1 base and the J gene lost 6 bases, with 15 bases spanning the gap.

This receptor was identified in a man between 45 and 60 years old with Graves' ophthalmopathy. The sequencing input was blood. The genes are TRBV3-1 and TRBJ1-1, with a possible D match to TRBD1 (6 bases). Here the CDR3 DNA reads TGTGCCAGCAGCCAAGCCACAGGGCCATTGGCTGAAGCTTTCTTT. It yields the protein CASSQATGPLAEAFF.